The 21 T cell receptor beta chains presented below share a single source sample, sequenced in a study of blood T cell repertoires in COVID-19. The method was immunoSEQ multiplex PCR; TCRdb's version includes in-frame clones alone and lacks a portion of them. The table has 200,000 or so clones, approximately 84% seen once. Sequencing was performed on peripheral blood. These receptors were collected from a woman aged 55-69 years with acute or convalescent COVID-19.

CDR3 DNA: TGTGCCAGCAACAGGGGTCAAAGGCGTGGCTACACCTTC. This sequence encodes CASNRGQRRGYTF. The rearrangement uses TRBV21-1 and TRBJ1-2; the table assigns TRBD1, which was not confirmed against the DNA. TRBV21-1 is described as a pseudogene. CDR3 length: 13 residues.

The chain joins TRBV12-3 or TRBV12-4 to TRBJ1-4, with D unclear. V lost 3 bases, J lost 10 bases, and 6 bases lay in between. CDR3 size: 11 residues. The CDR3 sequence is CASSFGGKLFF. CDR3 DNA: TGTGCCAGCAGTTTCGGCGGAAAACTGTTTTTT.

The rearrangement uses TRBV7-9 and TRBJ2-7, with D possibly TRBD1 on 5 matching bases. The length of the CDR3 is 14 residues. Germline loops: CDR1 SEHNR, CDR2 FQNEAQ (reference sequence). Trimming left V 6 bases short and J 3 bases short, with 15 bases between. The CDR3 region is CASSSDRSNYEQYF. DNA for the CDR3: TGTGCCAGCAGTTCTGACAGATCTAACTACGAGCAGTACTTC.

This chain uses TRBV7-2 with TRBJ1-3; the D is unclear. The CDR3 has 16 amino acids. V was trimmed by 5 bases and J by 0 bases, leaving 14 bases between them. CDR1 SGHTA and CDR2 FQGNSA come from the germline V gene. In nucleotides, the CDR3 is TGTGCCAGCAGCGCAGAGGCTTTTTACTCTGGAAACACCATATATTTT. As protein: CASSAEAFYSGNTIYF.

This clone has a handful of counts. The chain uses TRBV10-3 and TRBJ2-7, with TRBD2 matching over 7 bases. Germline loops: CDR1 ENHRY, CDR2 SYGVKD. The CDR3 is 13 residues long. V lost 3 bases, J lost 3 bases, and 2 bases stayed unmatched. The CDR3 spells CAISDTGGYEQYF. The CDR3 nucleotides read TGTGCCATCAGTGACACGGGGGGCTACGAGCAGTACTTC.

The gene calls are TRBV3-1 (or the pseudogene TRBV3-2) and TRBJ2-1, with a possible D match to TRBD1 (6 bases). Germline CDR1 LGHDT, CDR2 YNNKEL (reference sequence). Trimming cost V 4 bases and J 7 bases, with 14 bases left between them. This CDR3 comprises 14 residues. CDR3 in DNA: TGTGCCAGCAGCCCTTCCGGACAGTGGAATGAGCAGTTCTTC. This translates into CASSPSGQWNEQFF.

V is TRBV7-2 and J is TRBJ2-2, with a tentative D call TRBD2 (7 bases). The V gene's germline CDR1 is SGHTA and CDR2 FQGNSA. V lost 6 bases, J lost 5 bases, and 22 bases lay in between. The CDR3 runs 17 residues. The CDR3 nucleotides read TGTGCCAGCAGGTTAAAGTCCTCGGGGGGCAGGACCGGGGAGCTGTTTTTT. This gives the protein CASRLKSSGGRTGELFF.

The V call is TRBV7-9, the J call TRBJ1-2; 8 bases align to TRBD1. CDR3 length: 18 residues. V shed 5 bases and J 0 bases; nucleotides not matched to a gene: 14. CDR1 and CDR2 from the germline V gene are SEHNR and FQNEAQ (reference sequence). The CDR3 region is CASSPLAGTGSANYGYTF. In DNA form, the CDR3 reads TGTGCCAGCAGCCCCCTTGCCGGGACAGGTTCCGCTAACTATGGCTACACCTTC.

A few counts support this clone. CDR3 in amino acids: CAISEGTGSDYTF. Written as DNA, the CDR3 is TGTGCCATCAGTGAGGGGACAGGGTCCGACTACACCTTC. The V gene is TRBV10-3, the J gene TRBJ1-2, with 9 bases identical to TRBD1. After removal of 2 bases from V and 10 bases from J, the junction contained 5 bases not matched to a gene. From germline, CDR1 is ENHRY and CDR2 SYGVKD. The CDR3 length is 13 residues.

The rearrangement links TRBV9 to TRBJ1-2; D perhaps matches TRBD1 (6 bases). From germline, CDR1 is SGDLS and CDR2 YYNGEE. This CDR3 is 15 amino acids long. The V and J ends lost 3 bases and 4 bases respectively, with 16 bases between them. The CDR3 reads CASSASPGQIYGYTF. CDR3 in DNA: TGTGCCAGCAGCGCCTCCCCTGGACAGATCTATGGCTACACCTTC. Variable domain in full (rest from reference TRBV9 and TRBJ1-2): DSGVTQTPKHLITATGQRVTLRCSPRSGDLSVYWYQQSLDQGLQFLIQYYNGEERAKGNILERFSAQQFPDLHSELNLSSLELGDSALYFCASSASPGQIYGYTFGSGTRLTVV.

V usage is TRBV30 and J usage is TRBJ1-6; unclear D gene. This CDR3 region has 13 residues. Trimming took 4 bases from V and 0 from J, leaving 4 bases between them. CDR1 and CDR2 from the germline V gene are GTSNPN and SVGIG (reference sequence). In nucleotides, the CDR3 is TGTGCCTGGACAGGCTCCTATAATTCACCCCTCCACTTT. Its translation: CAWTGSYNSPLHF.

The chain joins TRBV10-3 to TRBJ1-2; 7 nucleotides line up with TRBD1. V shed 7 bases and J 6 bases; nucleotides not matched to a gene: 11. This CDR3 region has 14 residues. Germline CDR1 reads ENHRY; CDR2 reads SYGVKD. The CDR3 coding sequence is TGTGCCATCAACCGAGGGACAGCGGACGATGGCTACACCTTC. This gives the protein CAINRGTADDGYTF.

This clone was recorded only once. The chain has TRBV30 and TRBJ1-2; the D is unclear. This CDR3 contains 15 residues. Germline assignment: CDR1 GTSNPN and CDR2 SVGIG (reference sequence). V was shortened by 4 bases and J by 3 bases, with 18 bases between the two germline ends. In nucleotides, the CDR3 is TGTGCCTGGAAACCCCCCGCGATGGGCTACTATGGCTACACCTTC. Translating it yields CAWKPPAMGYYGYTF. The full variable domain, completed using reference TRBV30 and TRBJ1-2, is SQTIHQWPATLVQPVGSPLSLECTVEGTSNPNLYWYRQAAGRGLQLLFYSVGIGQISSEVPQNLSASRPQDRQFILSSKKLLLSDSGFYLCAWKPPAMGYYGYTFGSGTRLTVV.

The V and J genes are TRBV6-5 and TRBJ2-1; D may be TRBD2 (6 bases). Germline CDR1 and CDR2: MNHEY and SVGAGI. The CDR3 loop spans 13 amino acids. V shed 8 bases and J shed 7 bases, with 15 bases lying between them. The CDR3 coding sequence is TGTGCCAGCGCGGGGTTGGGGCTTAATGAGCAGTTCTTC. Amino acids: CASAGLGLNEQFF.

This chain links TRBV29-1 with TRBJ1-3, with D possibly TRBD1 on 5 matching bases. The CDR3 contains 11 residues. CDR1 and CDR2 from the germline V gene are SQVTM and ANQGSEA. The V gene lost 6 bases and the J gene lost 7 bases, with 10 bases spanning the gap. This CDR3 is CSVFRGNTIYF. The CDR3 nucleotides are TGCAGCGTCTTTAGGGGCAACACCATATATTTT.

This clone was counted between two and nine times. The chain links TRBV7-2 to TRBJ2-6; D is unclear. The CDR3 extends over 16 amino acids. Looked up from germline, CDR1 is SGHTA and CDR2 is FQGNSA. Trimming removed 1 base at V and 1 base at J, with 8 bases between. CDR3 sequence reads: CASSLVAGSGANVLTF. DNA for the CDR3: TGTGCCAGCAGCTTAGTCGCAGGTTCTGGGGCCAACGTCCTGACTTTC.

V and J are TRBV29-1 and TRBJ1-1; D is possibly TRBD1 (5 bases). V was pared by 6 bases and J by 0 bases, with 14 bases between. Germline V gives CDR1 SQVTM, CDR2 ANQGSEA. This CDR3 contains 14 residues. As DNA, the CDR3 is TGCAGCGTCGACCCGGGGGGAATGAACACTGAAGCTTTCTTT. Protein sequence: CSVDPGGMNTEAFF.

The rearrangement uses TRBV6-5 and TRBJ1-3; D gene ambiguous. This CDR3 spans 16 amino acids. The V gene's germline CDR1 is MNHEY and CDR2 SVGAGI. Between the trimmed V and J ends, which lost 0 bases and 0 bases, there was a span of 9 bases. CDR3 region: CASSYSIPVSGNTIYF. Written as DNA, the CDR3 is TGTGCCAGCAGTTACTCGATCCCGGTCTCTGGAAACACCATATATTTT.

This clone has more than one count but fewer than ten. V is TRBV3-1 (or the pseudogene TRBV3-2) and J is TRBJ1-4; the D is unclear. Germline V CDR1 and CDR2: LGHDT, YNNKEL (reference sequence). This CDR3 region has 13 residues. Trimming took 0 bases from V and 5 from J, leaving 4 bases between them. This CDR3 is CASSQEQNEKLFF. As DNA, the CDR3 is TGTGCCAGCAGCCAAGAACAGAATGAAAAACTGTTTTTT.

This chain uses TRBV10-3 with TRBJ1-6; D might be TRBD1 (5 bases). Between the trimmed V and J ends, which lost 10 bases and 9 bases, there was a span of 16 bases. This CDR3 comprises 13 residues. Germline V gene data show CDR1 as ENHRY and CDR2 as SYGVKD. The CDR3 coding sequence is TGTGCCAACTCCAGAGGGGAGGGTTCACCCCTCCACTTT. It codes for CANSRGEGSPLHF.

The chain carries TRBV3-1 (or the pseudogene TRBV3-2) and TRBJ1-5, with a weak D call TRBD1 (6 bases). Looked up from germline, CDR1 is LGHDT and CDR2 is YNNKEL (reference sequence). The CDR3 runs 14 residues. The V and J ends lost 1 base and 3 bases respectively, with 7 bases between them. The CDR3 sequence is CASSQGTANQPQHF. In DNA form, the CDR3 reads TGTGCCAGCAGCCAAGGGACAGCCAATCAGCCCCAGCATTTT.